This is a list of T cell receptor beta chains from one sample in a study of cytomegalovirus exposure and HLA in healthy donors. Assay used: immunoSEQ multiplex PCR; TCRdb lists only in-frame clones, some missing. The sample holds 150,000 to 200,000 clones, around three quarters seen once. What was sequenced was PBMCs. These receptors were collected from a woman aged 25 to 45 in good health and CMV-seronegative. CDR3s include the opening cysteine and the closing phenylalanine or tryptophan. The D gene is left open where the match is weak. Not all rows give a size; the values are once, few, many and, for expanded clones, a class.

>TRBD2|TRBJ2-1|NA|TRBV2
CASSERGFLAGGNEQFF
TGTGCCAGCAGTGAAAGAGGGTTCCTAGCGGGGGGGAATGAGCAGTTCTTC
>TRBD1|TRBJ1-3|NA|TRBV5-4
CASSPRQGPNSGNTIYF
TGTGCCAGCAGCCCCAGACAGGGACCGAACTCTGGAAACACCATATATTTT
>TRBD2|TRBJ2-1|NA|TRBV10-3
CAISESGGFGNEQFF
TGTGCCATCAGTGAGTCGGGAGGGTTCGGGAATGAGCAGTTCTTC
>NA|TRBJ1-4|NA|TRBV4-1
CASSQVLFQGEKLFF
TGCGCCAGCAGCCAAGTTCTTTTTCAGGGCGAAAAACTGTTTTTT
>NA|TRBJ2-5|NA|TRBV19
CASSMVKGEETQYF
TGTGCCAGTAGTATGGTAAAGGGGGAAGAGACCCAGTACTTC
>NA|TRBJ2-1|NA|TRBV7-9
CASSLDPGSKADEQFF
TGTGCCAGCAGCTTAGATCCCGGGAGTAAGGCCGATGAGCAGTTCTTC
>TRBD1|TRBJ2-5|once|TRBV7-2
CASSLYRGQGQETQYF
TGTGCCAGCAGCCTATACAGGGGACAGGGACAAGAGACCCAGTACTTC
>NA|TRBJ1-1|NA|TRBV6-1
CASRIQPNTEAFF
TGTGCCAGCAGGATACAGCCGAACACTGAAGCTTTCTTT
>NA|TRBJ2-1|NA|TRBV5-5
CASSLWQGPPYNEQFF
TGTGCCAGCAGCTTGTGGCAGGGCCCACCCTACAATGAGCAGTTCTTC
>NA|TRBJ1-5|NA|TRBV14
CASSQDTQHSNQPQHF
TGTGCCAGCAGCCAAGATACACAGCATAGCAATCAGCCCCAGCATTTT
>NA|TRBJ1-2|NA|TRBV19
CASSARSTPYYGYTF
TGTGCCAGTAGTGCCCGCTCGACACCCTACTATGGCTACACCTTC
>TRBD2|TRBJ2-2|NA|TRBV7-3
CASSSRLAGGITGELFF
TGTGCCAGCAGCTCAAGACTAGCGGGGGGAATAACCGGGGAGCTGTTTTTT
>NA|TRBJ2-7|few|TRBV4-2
CASSQDDSSYEQYF
TGTGCCAGCAGCCAAGATGACAGCTCCTACGAGCAGTACTTC
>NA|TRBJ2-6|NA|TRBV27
CASRTGTPRGPGANVLTF
TGTGCCAGCAGAACTGGGACACCCCGGGGCCCTGGGGCCAACGTCCTGACTTTC
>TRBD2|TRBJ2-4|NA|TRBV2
CASHSGVAKNIQYF
TGTGCCAGTCATAGCGGGGTAGCCAAAAACATTCAGTACTTC
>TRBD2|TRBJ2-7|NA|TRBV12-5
CASGPGGPQRTYEQYF
TGTGCTAGTGGTCCGGGGGGGCCCCAGAGGACCTACGAGCAGTACTTC
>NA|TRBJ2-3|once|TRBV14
CASSHKQGPSADTQYF
TGTGCCAGCAGTCACAAGCAGGGGCCTTCGGCAGATACGCAGTATTTT
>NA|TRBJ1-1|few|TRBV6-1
CASSGGENTEAFF
TGTGCCAGCAGTGGGGGCGAAAACACTGAAGCTTTCTTT
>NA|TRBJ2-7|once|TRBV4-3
CASSQDRAGFDEQYF
TGCGCCAGCAGCCAAGATAGGGCAGGGTTCGACGAGCAGTACTTC
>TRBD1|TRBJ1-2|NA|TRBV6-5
CASRPLDRANYGYTF
TGTGCCAGCAGACCCTTAGACAGGGCAAACTATGGCTACACCTTC
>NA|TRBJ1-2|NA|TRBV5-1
CASSKDRDGYTF
TGCGCCAGCAGCAAGGACAGAGATGGCTACACCTTC
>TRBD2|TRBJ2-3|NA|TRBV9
CASSVDSGGTDTQYF
TGTGCCAGCAGCGTAGATAGCGGGGGCACAGATACGCAGTATTTT
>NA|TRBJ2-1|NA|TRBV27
CASSLFLRSEQFF
TGTGCCAGCAGTTTGTTCCTTAGGAGTGAGCAGTTCTTC
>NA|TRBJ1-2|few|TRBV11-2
CASSLVRSSGPGYGYTF
TGTGCCAGCAGCTTAGTCCGGTCGTCGGGTCCCGGCTATGGCTACACCTTC
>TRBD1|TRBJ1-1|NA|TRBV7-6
CASSLIRDRVTEAFF
TGTGCCAGTAGCTTGATCCGGGACAGGGTCACTGAAGCTTTCTTT
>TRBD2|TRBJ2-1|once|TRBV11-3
CASSREGSYNEQFF
TGTGCCAGCAGTCGGGAGGGGTCCTACAATGAGCAGTTCTTC
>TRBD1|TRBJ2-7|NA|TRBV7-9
CASSSDRRSSYEQYF
TGTGCCAGCAGCTCGGACAGGAGGAGCTCCTACGAGCAGTACTTC
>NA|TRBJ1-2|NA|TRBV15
CATSKRQAALLGYTF
TGTGCCACCAGCAAAAGACAGGCGGCCCTATTGGGCTACACCTTC
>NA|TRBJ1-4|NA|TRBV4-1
CASSHSGAGAQGDEKLFF
TGCGCCAGCAGCCACTCTGGGGCAGGCGCTCAAGGGGATGAAAAACTGTTTTTT
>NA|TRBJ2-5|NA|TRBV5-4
CASSPRVEHGGETQYF
TGTGCCAGCAGCCCCCGGGTTGAGCACGGGGGAGAGACCCAGTACTTC
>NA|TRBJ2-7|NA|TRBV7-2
CASTHQGYEQYF
TGTGCCAGCACCCACCAGGGCTACGAGCAGTACTTC
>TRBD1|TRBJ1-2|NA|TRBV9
CASRDPSRDRGGPNYGYTF
TGTGCCAGCAGGGACCCAAGCCGGGACAGGGGGGGACCTAACTATGGCTACACCTTC
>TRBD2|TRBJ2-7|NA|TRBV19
CASSIAGGPGYEQYF
TGTGCCAGTAGTATTGCGGGAGGGCCTGGCTACGAGCAGTACTTC
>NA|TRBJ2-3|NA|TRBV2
CASSASTDTQYF
TGTGCCAGCAGTGCTAGCACAGATACGCAGTATTTT
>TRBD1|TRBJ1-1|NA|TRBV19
CASSIGTGVNTEAFF
TGTGCCAGTAGTATTGGGACAGGAGTGAACACTGAAGCTTTCTTT
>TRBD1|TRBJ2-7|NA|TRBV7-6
CASSRDSSYEQYF
TGTGCCAGCAGCCGGGACAGCTCCTACGAGCAGTACTTC
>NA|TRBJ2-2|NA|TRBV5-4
CASSLDPNGELFF
TGTGCCAGCAGCTTGGATCCTAACGGGGAGCTGTTTTTT
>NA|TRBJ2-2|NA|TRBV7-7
CASSFSLNTGELFF
TGTGCCAGCAGCTTCTCTCTAAACACCGGGGAGCTGTTTTTT
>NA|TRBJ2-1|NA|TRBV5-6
CASSLGHSAEQFF
TGTGCCAGCAGCTTGGGCCACTCTGCTGAGCAGTTCTTC
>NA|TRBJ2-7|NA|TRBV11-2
CASSAGTPTYEQYF
TGTGCCAGCAGCGCCGGGACTCCCACCTACGAGCAGTACTTC
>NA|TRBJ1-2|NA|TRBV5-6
CASSPEISGGYTF
TGTGCCAGCAGCCCAGAAATTTCGGGAGGCTACACCTTC
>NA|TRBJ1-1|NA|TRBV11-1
CASSPIQSLAEAFF
TGTGCCAGCAGCCCCATACAGTCTTTAGCTGAAGCTTTCTTT
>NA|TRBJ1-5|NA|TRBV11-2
CASSLAGFGSNQPQHF
TGTGCCAGCAGCTTAGCAGGGTTTGGTAGCAATCAGCCCCAGCATTTT
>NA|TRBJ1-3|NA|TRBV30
CACRGPGGTSGNTIYF
TGTGCCTGCCGGGGGCCGGGGGGCACTTCTGGAAACACCATATATTTT
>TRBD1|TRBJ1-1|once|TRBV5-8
CASSLGDRVRTEAFF
TGTGCCAGCAGCTTGGGAGACAGGGTTCGCACTGAAGCTTTCTTT
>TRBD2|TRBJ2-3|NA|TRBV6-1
CASGLAVTDTQYF
TGTGCCAGCGGACTAGCGGTCACAGATACGCAGTATTTT
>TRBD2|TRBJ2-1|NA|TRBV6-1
CASSEASGGGFEQFF
TGTGCCAGCAGTGAAGCGAGTGGCGGGGGGTTTGAGCAGTTCTTC
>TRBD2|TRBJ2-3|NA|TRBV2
CASRGLANSDTQYF
TGTGCCAGCAGGGGACTAGCGAATTCAGATACGCAGTATTTT
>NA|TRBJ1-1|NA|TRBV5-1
CASSFQGQGRNTEAFF
TGCGCCAGCAGCTTTCAGGGGCAGGGCAGGAACACTGAAGCTTTCTTT
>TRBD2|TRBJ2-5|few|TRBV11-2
CASSLVVGGETQYF
TGTGCCAGCAGCTTAGTGGTGGGGGGGGAGACCCAGTACTTC
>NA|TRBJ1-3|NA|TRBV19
CATRSGGYSGNTIYF
TGTGCCACCCGAAGTGGAGGTTACTCTGGAAACACCATATATTTT
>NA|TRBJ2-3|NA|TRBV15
CATSTPPGGHSTDTQYF
TGTGCCACCAGCACCCCACCGGGGGGACATAGCACAGATACGCAGTATTTT
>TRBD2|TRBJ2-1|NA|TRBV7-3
CASSLNFRTSGSNEQFF
TGTGCCAGCAGCTTAAACTTTAGGACTAGCGGGAGCAATGAGCAGTTCTTC
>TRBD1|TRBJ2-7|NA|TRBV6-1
CASSEAGDSSYEQYF
TGTGCCAGCAGTGAAGCTGGGGACAGCTCCTACGAGCAGTACTTC
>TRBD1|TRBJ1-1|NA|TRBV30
CACYRGRRTEAFF
TGTGCCTGTTACAGGGGGCGTAGAACTGAAGCTTTCTTT
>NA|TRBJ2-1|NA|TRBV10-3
CAIGGGLAYNEQFF
TGTGCCATCGGGGGGGGCCTAGCCTACAATGAGCAGTTCTTC
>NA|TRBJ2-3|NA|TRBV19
CASIIGGGRLSPDTQYF
TGTGCCAGTATCATCGGGGGTGGGAGACTCAGTCCAGATACGCAGTATTTT
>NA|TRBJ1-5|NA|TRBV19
CASSMGVFQRTFKAGQPQHF
TGTGCCAGTAGTATGGGGGTCTTTCAGCGGACCTTTAAAGCGGGTCAGCCCCAGCATTTT